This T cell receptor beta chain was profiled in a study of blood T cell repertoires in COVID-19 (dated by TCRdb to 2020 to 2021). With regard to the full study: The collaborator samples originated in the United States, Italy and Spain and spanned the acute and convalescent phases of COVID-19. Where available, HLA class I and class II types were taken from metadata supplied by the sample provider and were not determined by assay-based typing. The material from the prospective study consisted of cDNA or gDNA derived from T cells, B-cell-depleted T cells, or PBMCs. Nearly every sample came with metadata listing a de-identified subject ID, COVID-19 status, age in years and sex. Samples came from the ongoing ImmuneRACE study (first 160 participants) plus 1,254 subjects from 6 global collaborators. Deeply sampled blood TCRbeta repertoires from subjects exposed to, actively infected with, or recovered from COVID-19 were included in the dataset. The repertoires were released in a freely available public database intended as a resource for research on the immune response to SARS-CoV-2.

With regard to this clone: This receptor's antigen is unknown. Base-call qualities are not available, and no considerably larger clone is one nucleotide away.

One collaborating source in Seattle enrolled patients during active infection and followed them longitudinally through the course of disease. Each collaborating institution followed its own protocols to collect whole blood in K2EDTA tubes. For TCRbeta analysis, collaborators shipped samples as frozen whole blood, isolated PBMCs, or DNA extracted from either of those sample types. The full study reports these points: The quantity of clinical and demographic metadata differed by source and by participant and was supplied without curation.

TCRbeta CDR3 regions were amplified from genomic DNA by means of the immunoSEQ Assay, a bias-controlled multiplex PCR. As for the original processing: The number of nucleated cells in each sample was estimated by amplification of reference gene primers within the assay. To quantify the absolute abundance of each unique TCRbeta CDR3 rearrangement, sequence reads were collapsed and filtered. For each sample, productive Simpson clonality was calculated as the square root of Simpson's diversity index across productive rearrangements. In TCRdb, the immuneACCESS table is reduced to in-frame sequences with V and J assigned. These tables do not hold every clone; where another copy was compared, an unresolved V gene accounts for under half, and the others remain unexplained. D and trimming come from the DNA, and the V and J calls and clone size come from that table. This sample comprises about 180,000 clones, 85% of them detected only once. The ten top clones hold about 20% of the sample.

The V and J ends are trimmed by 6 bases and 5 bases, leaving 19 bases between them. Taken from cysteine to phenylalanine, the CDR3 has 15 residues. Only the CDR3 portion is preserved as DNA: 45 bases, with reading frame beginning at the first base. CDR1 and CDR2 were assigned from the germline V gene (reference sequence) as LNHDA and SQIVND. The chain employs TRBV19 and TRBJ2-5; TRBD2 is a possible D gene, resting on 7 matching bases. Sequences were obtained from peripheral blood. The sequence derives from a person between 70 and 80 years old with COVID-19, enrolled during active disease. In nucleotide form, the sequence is TGTGCCAGTAGGACGAAATCGGGGGGCAGTGAGACCCAGTACTTC. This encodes CASRTKSGGSETQYF.